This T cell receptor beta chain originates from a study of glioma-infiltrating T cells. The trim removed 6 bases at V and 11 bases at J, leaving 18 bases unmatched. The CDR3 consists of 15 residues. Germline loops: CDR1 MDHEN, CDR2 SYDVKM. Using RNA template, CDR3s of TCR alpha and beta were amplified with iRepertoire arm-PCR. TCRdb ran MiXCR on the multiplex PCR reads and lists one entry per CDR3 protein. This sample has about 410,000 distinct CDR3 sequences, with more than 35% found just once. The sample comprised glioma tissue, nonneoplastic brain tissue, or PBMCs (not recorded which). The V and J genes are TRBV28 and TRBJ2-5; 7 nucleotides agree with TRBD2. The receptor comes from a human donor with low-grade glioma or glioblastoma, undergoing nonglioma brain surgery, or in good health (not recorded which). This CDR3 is CASRSGLADYNEQYF. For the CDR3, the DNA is TGTGCCAGCAGAAGTGGGCTAGCGGACTACAATGAGCAGTACTTC. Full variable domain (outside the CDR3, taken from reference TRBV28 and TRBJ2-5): DVKVTQSSRYLVKRTGEKVFLECVQDMDHENMFWYRQDPGLGLRLIYFSYDVKMKEKGDIPEGYSVSREKKERFSLILESASTNQTSMYLCASRSGLADYNEQYFGPGTRLLVL.